The source of this T cell receptor (beta chain) is a study of CD8+ T cells in alopecia areata. The authors extracted RNA and reverse transcribed it into cDNA as the sequencing template. Only in-frame clones appear in the TCRdb table, and some are missing; sequencing was by immunoSEQ multiplex PCR. The table lists approximately 210,000 clones, approximately 67% of them singletons. Treatment noted: oral pan-JAK inhibitor, 5-10 mg twice daily. Germline loops: CDR1 SGHTA, CDR2 FQGNSA. The CDR3 spans 11 residues. V lost 7 bases and J lost 15, with 16 bases in between. This clone was counted once. The V call is TRBV7-2, the J call TRBJ2-1, with D possibly being TRBD1 (5 bases). The starting material was CD4+ T cells sorted from blood, obtained at approximately week 42, from a patient treated with tofacitinib. This TCR derives from a human donor with alopecia areata. The CDR3 reads CASKASGNPFF. The CDR3 region has the DNA TGTGCCAGCAAAGCGTCAGGGAATCCGTTCTTC.